This T cell receptor (beta chain) emerged from a study of cytomegalovirus exposure and HLA in healthy donors. Germline-derived CDR1 and CDR2 are SGHAT and FQNNGV. Trimming took 5 bases from V and 7 from J; bases not matched to a gene: 5. CDR3 length equals 15 residues. The PCR had 60 Vbeta and 13 Jbeta primers. Sequencing used immunoSEQ multiplex PCR; TCRdb keeps in-frame clones, though not all of them. Counted here are roughly 80,000 clones, around 66% occurring once; the ten biggest clones make up roughly 4.5%. The sequence derives from a man in his sixties in good health and CMV-seropositive. This chain connects TRBV11-2 to TRBJ1-6; 10 nucleotides agree with TRBD1. The specimen was PBMCs. The CDR3 sequence is CASSTTGGENSPLHF. The CDR3, as DNA: TGTGCCAGCAGCACGACAGGGGGCGAGAATTCACCCCTCCACTTT.